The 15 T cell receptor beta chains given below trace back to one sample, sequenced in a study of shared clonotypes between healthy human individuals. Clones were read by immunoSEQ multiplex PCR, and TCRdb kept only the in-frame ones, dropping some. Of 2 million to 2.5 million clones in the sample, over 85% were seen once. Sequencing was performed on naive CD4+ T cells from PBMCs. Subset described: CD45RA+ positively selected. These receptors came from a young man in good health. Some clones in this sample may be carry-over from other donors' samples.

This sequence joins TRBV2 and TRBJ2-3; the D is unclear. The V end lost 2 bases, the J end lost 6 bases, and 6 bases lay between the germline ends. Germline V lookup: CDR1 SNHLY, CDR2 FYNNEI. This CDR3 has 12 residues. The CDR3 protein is CASSETLDTQYF. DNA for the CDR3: TGTGCCAGCAGTGAAACGTTGGATACGCAGTATTTT.

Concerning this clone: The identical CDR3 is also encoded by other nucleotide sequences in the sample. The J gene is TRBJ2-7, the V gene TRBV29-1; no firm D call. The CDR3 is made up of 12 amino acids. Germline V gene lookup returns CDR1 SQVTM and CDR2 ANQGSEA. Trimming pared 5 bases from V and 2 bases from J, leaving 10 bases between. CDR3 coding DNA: TGCAGCGTTCTCGGCACTACCTACGAGCAGTACTTC. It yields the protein CSVLGTTYEQYF.

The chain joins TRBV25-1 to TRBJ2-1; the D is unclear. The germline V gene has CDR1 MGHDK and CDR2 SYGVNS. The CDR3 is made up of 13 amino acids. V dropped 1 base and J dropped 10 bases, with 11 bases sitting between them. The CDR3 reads CASSEFGGREQFF. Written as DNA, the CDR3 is TGTGCCAGCAGTGAATTCGGTGGCCGGGAGCAGTTCTTC. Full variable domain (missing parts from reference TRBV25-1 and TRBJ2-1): EADIYQTPRYLVIGTGKKITLECSQTMGHDKMYWYQQDPGMELHLIHYSYGVNSTEKGDLSSESTVSRIRTEHFPLTLESARPSHTSQYLCASSEFGGREQFFGPGTRLTVL.

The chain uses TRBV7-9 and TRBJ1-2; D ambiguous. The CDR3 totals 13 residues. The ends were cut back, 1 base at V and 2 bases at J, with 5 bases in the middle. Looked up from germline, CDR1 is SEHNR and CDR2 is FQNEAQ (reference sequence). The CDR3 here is CASSLGPNYGYTF. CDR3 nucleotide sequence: TGTGCCAGCAGCTTAGGCCCCAACTATGGCTACACCTTC.

The chain's CDR3 is CASSAPGGGRFEQYF. The CDR3 DNA sequence: TGTGCCAGCAGCGCCCCCGGGGGCGGGAGATTCGAGCAGTACTTC. This rearrangement joins TRBV6-1 to TRBJ2-7, with D possibly matching TRBD2 (7 bases). V dropped 6 bases and J dropped 6 bases, with 21 bases sitting between them. The CDR3 sequence is 15 residues long. The germline V gene encodes CDR1 MNHNS and CDR2 SASEGT.

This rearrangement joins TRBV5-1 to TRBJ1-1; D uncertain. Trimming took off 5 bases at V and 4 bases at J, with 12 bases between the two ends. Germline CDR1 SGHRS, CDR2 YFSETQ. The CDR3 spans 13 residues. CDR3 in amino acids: CASSPDGFTEAFF. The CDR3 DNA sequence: TGCGCCAGCAGTCCGGACGGATTCACTGAAGCTTTCTTT.

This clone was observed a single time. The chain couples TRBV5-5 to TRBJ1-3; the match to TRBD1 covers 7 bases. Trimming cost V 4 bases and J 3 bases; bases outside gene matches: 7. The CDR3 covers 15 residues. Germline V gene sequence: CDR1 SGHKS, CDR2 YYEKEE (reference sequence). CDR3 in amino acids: CASSKDRIVGNTIYF. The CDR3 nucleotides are TGTGCCAGCAGCAAGGACAGGATTGTTGGAAACACCATATATTTT.

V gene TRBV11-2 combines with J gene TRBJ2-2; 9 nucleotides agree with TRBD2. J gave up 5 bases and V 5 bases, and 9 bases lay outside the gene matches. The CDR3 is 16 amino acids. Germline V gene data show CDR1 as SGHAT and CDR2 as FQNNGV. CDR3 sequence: CASSHGTSGPTGELFF. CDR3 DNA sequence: TGTGCCAGCAGCCATGGTACTAGCGGGCCGACCGGGGAGCTGTTTTTT. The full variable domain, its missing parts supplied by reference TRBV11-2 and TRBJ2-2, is EAGVAQSPRYKIIEKRQSVAFWCNPISGHATLYWYQQILGQGPKLLIQFQNNGVVDDSQLPKDRFSAERLKGVDSTLKIQPAKLEDSAVYLCASSHGTSGPTGELFFGEGSRLTVL.

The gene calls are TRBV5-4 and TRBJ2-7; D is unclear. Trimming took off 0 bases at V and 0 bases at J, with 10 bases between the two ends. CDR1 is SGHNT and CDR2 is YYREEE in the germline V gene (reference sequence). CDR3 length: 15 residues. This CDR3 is CASSLAGALSYEQYF. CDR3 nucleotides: TGTGCCAGCAGCTTGGCCGGCGCTCTCTCCTACGAGCAGTACTTC.

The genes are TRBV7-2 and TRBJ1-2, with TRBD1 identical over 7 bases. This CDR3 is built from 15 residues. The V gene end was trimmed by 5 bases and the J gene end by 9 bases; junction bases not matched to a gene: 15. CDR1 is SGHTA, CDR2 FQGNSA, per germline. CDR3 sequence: CASSLLGTEDLRYTF. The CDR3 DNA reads TGTGCCAGCAGCCTCCTCGGGACAGAGGATTTACGCTACACCTTC.

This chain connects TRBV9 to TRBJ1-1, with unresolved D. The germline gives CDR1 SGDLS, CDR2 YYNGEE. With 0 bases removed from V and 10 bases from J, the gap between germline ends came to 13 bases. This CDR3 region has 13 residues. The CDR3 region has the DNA TGTGCCAGCAGCGTAGCTGCCCGTTCGGGAGCTTTCTTT. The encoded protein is CASSVAARSGAFF. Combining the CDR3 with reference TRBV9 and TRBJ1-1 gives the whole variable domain DSGVTQTPKHLITATGQRVTLRCSPRSGDLSVYWYQQSLDQGLQFLIQYYNGEERAKGNILERFSAQQFPDLHSELNLSSLELGDSALYFCASSVAARSGAFFGQGTRLTVV.

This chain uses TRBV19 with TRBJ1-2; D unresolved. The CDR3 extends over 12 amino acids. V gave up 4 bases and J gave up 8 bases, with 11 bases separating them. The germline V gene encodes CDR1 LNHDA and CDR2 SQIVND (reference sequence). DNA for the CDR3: TGTGCCAGTAGTAAAGAGGATTGGGGCTACACCTTC. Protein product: CASSKEDWGYTF.

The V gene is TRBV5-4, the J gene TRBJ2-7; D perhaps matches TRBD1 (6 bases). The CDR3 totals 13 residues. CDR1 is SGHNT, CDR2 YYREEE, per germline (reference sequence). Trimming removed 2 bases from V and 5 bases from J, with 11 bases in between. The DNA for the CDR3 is TGTGCCAGCAGCTTACAGGGCCCTAACGAGCAGTACTTC. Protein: CASSLQGPNEQYF.

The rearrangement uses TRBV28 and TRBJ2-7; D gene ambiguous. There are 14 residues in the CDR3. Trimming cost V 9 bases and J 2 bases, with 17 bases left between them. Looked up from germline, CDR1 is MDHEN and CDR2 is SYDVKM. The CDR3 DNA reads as TGTGCCAGTTCGTCTTTGATCCTGCCCTACGAGCAGTACTTC. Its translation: CASSSLILPYEQYF.

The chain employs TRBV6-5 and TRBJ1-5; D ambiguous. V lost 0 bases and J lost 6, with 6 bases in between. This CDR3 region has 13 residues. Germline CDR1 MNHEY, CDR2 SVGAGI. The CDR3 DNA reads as TGTGCCAGCAGTTACTCGATTCGTCAGCCCCAGCATTTT. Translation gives CASSYSIRQPQHF.